The T cell receptor beta chain under discussion was sequenced for a study of blood T cell repertoires in COVID-19. Participant age was roughly 18 to 100 years, and participants resided in fewer than 25 US areas. The CDR3 totals 14 residues. Germline V CDR1 and CDR2: SGHKS, YYEKEE (reference sequence). V was cut by 4 bases and J by 0 bases, with 10 bases left in between. Libraries were prepared by immunoSEQ multiplex PCR; TCRdb keeps only in-frame clonotypes and omits some of them. The sample has around 140,000 clones; 75% to 90% are singletons. Sample: PBMCs or T cells enriched from blood (not recorded which). V usage is TRBV5-5 and J usage is TRBJ2-5; D call uncertain. The receptor was isolated from a man in his fifties who had recovered from COVID-19. CDR3 region: CASSVSAYQETQYF. The DNA of the CDR3 is TGTGCCAGCAGCGTTTCAGCGTACCAAGAGACCCAGTACTTC. The full variable domain, in which reference TRBV5-5 and TRBJ2-5 provide the parts outside the CDR3, is DAGVTQSPTHLIKTRGQQVTLRCSPISGHKSVSWYQQVLGQGPQFIFQYYEKEERGRGNFPDRFSARQFPNYSSELNVNALLLGDSALYLCASSVSAYQETQYFGPGTRLLVL.